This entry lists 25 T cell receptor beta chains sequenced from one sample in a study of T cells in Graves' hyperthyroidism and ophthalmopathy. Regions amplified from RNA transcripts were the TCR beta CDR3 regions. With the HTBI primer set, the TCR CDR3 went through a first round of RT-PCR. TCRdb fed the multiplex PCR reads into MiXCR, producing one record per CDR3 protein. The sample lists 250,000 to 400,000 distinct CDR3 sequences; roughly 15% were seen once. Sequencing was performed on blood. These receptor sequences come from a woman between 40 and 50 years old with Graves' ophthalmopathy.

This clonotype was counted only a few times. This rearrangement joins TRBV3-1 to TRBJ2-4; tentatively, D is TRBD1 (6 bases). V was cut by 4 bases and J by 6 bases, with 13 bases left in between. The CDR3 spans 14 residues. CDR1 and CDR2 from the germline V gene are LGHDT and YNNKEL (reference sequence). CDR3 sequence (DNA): TGTGCCAGCAGCCGCACGGGACAACCAAACATTCAGTACTTC. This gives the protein CASSRTGQPNIQYF.

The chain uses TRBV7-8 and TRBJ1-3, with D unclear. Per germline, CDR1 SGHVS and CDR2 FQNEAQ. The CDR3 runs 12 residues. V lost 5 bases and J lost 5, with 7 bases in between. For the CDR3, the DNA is TGTGCCAGCAGCCTACAAAGAAACACCATATATTTT. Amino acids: CASSLQRNTIYF.

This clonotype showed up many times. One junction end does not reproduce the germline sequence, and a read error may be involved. In nucleotides, the CDR3 is TGTGCCAGCAGCTCCTACAATAAGCAGTTCTTC. Translating gives CASSSYNKQFF. The chain recombines TRBV6-1 with TRBJ2-1; D unclear. CDR3 length: 11 amino acids. Germline V gene data show CDR1 as MNHNS and CDR2 as SASEGT.

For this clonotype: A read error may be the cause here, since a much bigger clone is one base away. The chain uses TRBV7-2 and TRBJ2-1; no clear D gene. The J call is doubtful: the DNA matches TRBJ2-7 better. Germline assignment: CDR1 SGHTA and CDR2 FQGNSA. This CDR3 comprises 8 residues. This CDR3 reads CALGEQYF. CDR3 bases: TGTGCCCTGGGTGAGCAGTACTTC.

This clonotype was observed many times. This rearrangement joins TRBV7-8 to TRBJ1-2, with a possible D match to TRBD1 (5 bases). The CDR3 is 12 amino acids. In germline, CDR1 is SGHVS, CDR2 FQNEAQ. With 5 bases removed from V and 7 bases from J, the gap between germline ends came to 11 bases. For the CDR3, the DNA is TGTGCCAGCAGCGGCCGGGACTTTGGCTACACCTTC. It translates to CASSGRDFGYTF. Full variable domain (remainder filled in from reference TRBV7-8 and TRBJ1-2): GAGVSQSPRYKVAKRGQDVALRCDPISGHVSLFWYQQALGQGPEFLTYFQNEAQLDKSGLPSDRFFAERPEGSVSTLKIQRTQQEDSAVYLCASSGRDFGYTFGSGTRLTVV.

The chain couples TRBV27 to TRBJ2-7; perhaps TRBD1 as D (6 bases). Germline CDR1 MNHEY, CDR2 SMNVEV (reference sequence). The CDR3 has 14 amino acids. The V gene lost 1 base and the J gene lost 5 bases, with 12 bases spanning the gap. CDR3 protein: CASSLFAGAHEQYF. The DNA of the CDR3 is TGTGCCAGCAGTTTATTCGCAGGGGCCCACGAGCAGTACTTC.

This CDR3 reads CATSSGSWVNNEQFF. CDR3 coding DNA: TGCGCCACTTCTAGCGGGAGTTGGGTGAACAATGAGCAGTTCTTC. V is TRBV4-1 and J is TRBJ2-1; 10 nucleotides align to TRBD2. Unmatched junction bases numbered 11, after V lost 10 bases and J lost 5 bases. Germline CDR1 is MGHRA and CDR2 is YSYEKL. The CDR3 runs 15 residues.

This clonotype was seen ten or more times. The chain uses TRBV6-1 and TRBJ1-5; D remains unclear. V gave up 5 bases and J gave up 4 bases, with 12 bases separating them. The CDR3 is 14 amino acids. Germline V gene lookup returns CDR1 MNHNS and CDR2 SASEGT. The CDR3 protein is CASSSNMKNQPQHF. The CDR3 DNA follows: TGTGCCAGCAGTTCGAACATGAAGAATCAGCCCCAGCATTTT.

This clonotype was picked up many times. This CDR3 reads CASSDRRSYEQYF. The CDR3 DNA reads TGTGCCAGCAGCGACAGGCGCTCCTACGAGCAGTACTTC. The chain couples TRBV7-9 to TRBJ2-7; D perhaps matches TRBD1 (6 bases). Per germline, CDR1 SEHNR and CDR2 FQNEAQ (reference sequence). This CDR3 has 13 amino acids. The germline V and J ends were trimmed by 5 bases and 0 bases, with 8 bases remaining between them.

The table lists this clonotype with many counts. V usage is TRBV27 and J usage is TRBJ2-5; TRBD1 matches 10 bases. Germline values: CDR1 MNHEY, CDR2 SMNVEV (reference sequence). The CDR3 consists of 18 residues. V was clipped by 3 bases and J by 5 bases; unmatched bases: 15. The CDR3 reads CASSLRFPGQGTGETQYF. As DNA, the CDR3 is TGTGCCAGCAGTTTGAGATTTCCGGGACAGGGGACAGGCGAGACCCAGTACTTC.

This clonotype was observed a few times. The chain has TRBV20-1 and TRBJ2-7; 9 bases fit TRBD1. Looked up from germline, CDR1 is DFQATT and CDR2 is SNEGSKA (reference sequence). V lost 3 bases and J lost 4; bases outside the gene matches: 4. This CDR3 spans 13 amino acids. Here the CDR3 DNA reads TGCAGTGCTAGGGGGACAGGGTATTACGAGCAGTACTTC. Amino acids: CSARGTGYYEQYF.

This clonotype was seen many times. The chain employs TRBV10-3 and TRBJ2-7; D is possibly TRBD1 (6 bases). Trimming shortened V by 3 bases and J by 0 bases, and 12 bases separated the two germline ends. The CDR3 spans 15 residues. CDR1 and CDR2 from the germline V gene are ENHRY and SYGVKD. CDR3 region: CAISDRTGNSYEQYF. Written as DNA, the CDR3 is TGTGCCATCAGTGATAGAACAGGGAACTCCTACGAGCAGTACTTC.

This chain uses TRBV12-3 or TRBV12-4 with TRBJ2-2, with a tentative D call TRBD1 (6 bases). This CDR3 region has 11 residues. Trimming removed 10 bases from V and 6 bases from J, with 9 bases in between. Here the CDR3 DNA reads TGTGCCACCACAGGGCCCGGGGAGCTGTTTTTT. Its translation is CATTGPGELFF.

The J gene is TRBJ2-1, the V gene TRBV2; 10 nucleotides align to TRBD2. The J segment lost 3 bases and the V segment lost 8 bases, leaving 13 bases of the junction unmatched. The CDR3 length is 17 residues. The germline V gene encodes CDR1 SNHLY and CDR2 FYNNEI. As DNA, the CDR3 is TGTGCCAGCTCACCGGGCGTAGCGGGGGGTCTCTACAATGAGCAGTTCTTC. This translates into CASSPGVAGGLYNEQFF.

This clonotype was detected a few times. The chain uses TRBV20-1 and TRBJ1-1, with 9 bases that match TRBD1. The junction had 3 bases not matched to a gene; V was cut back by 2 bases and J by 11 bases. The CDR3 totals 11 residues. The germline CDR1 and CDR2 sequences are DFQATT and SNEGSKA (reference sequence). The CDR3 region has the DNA TGCAGTGCTAGACTGACAGGGGGGGCTTTCTTT. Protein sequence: CSARLTGGAFF.

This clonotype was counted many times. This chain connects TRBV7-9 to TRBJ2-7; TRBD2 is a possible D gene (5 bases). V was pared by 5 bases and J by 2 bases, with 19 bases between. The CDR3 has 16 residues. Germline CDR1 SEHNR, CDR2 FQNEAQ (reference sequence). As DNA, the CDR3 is TGTGCCAGCAGCGACCGCTTTTACGGGAAAACCTACGAGCAGTACTTC. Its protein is CASSDRFYGKTYEQYF.

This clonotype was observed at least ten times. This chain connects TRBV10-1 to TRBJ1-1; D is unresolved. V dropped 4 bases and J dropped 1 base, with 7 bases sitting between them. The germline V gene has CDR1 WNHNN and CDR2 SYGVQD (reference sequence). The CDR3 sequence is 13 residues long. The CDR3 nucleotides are TGCGCCAGCAGTGCCAAGGCGAACACTGAAGCTTTCTTT. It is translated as CASSAKANTEAFF.

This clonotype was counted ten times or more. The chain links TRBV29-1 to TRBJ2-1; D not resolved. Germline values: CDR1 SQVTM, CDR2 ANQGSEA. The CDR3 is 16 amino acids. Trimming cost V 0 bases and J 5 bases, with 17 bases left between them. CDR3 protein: CSVEDPGHGLNNEQFF. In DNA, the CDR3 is TGCAGCGTTGAAGATCCGGGCCACGGATTAAACAATGAGCAGTTCTTC.

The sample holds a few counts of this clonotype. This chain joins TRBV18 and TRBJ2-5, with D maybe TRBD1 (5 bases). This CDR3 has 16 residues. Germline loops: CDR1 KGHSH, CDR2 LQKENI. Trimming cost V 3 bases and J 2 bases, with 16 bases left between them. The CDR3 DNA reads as TGTGCCAGCTCACCTTACAGGAAAATGGTTCAAGAGACCCAGTACTTC. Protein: CASSPYRKMVQETQYF.

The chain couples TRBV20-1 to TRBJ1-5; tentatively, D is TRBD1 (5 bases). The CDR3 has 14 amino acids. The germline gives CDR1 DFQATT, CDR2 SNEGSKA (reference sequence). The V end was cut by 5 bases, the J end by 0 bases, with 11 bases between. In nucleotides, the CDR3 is TGCAGTGCTGGGGAGGGGAATAGCAATCAGCCCCAGCATTTT. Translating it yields CSAGEGNSNQPQHF.

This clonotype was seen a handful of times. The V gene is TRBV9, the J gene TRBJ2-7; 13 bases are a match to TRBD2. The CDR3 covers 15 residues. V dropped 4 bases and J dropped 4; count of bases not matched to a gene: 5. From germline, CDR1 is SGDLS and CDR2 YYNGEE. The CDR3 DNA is TGTGCCAGCAGCTTCCGGACTAGCGGGAGTTACGAGCAGTACTTC. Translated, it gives CASSFRTSGSYEQYF. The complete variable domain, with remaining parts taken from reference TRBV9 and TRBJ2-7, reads DSGVTQTPKHLITATGQRVTLRCSPRSGDLSVYWYQQSLDQGLQFLIQYYNGEERAKGNILERFSAQQFPDLHSELNLSSLELGDSALYFCASSFRTSGSYEQYFGPGTRLTVT.

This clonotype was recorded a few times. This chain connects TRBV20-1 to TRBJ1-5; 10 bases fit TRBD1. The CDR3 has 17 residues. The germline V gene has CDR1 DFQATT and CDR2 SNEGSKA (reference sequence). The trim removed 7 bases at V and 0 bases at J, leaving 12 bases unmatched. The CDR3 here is CSVTTGTGAYSNQPQHF. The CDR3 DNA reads TGCAGTGTTACCACCGGGACAGGGGCATATAGCAATCAGCCCCAGCATTTT.

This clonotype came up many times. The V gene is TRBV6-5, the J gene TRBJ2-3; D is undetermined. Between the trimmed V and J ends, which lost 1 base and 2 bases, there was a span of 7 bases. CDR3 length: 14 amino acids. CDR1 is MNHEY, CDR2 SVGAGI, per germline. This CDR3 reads CASSYLDNTDTQYF. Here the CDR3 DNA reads TGTGCCAGCAGTTACTTGGATAACACAGATACGCAGTATTTT.

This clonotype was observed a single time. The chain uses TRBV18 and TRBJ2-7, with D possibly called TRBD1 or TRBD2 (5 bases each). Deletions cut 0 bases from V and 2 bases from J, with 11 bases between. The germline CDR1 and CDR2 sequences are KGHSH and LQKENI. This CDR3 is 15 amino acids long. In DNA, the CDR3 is TGTGCCAGCTCACCACCGGTCTTGGGGGCCTACGAGCAGTACTTC. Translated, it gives CASSPPVLGAYEQYF.

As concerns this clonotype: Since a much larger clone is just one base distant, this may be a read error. For the CDR3, the DNA is TGCAGTGCTATAACAAGTAGCAGGGGTAATTACAATGAGCAGTTCTTC. Protein product: CSAITSSRGNYNEQFF. This chain links TRBV20-1 with TRBJ2-1, with D possibly matching TRBD1 (6 bases). This CDR3 has 16 amino acids. Deletions cut 4 bases from V and 4 bases from J, with 20 bases between. Germline CDR1 is DFQATT and CDR2 is SNEGSKA (reference sequence).